Presented here are 19 T cell receptor beta chains from one specimen sequenced in a study of T cells in Graves' hyperthyroidism and ophthalmopathy. Amplification of TCR beta CDR3 regions was performed using RNA transcripts as template. Carried out on the TCR CDR3, a first-round RT-PCR used the HTBI primer set. TCRdb fed the multiplex PCR reads into MiXCR, producing one record per CDR3 protein. The table records under 300,000 distinct CDR3 sequences, about 14% of them present only once. Sequenced input: blood. Receptor source: a woman in her thirties or forties with Graves' hyperthyroidism that later progressed to Graves' ophthalmopathy.

Only a few counts were recorded for this clonotype. This chain uses TRBV18 with TRBJ2-2; D not certain. CDR3 length equals 12 residues. Germline CDR1 is KGHSH and CDR2 is LQKENI. V was cut by 6 bases and J by 7 bases, with 9 bases left in between. The CDR3 loop reads CASSIFVGELFF. CDR3 sequence (DNA): TGTGCCAGCTCCATCTTCGTCGGGGAGCTGTTTTTT.

V gene TRBV3-1 combines with J gene TRBJ2-3, with TRBD2 matching over 10 bases. This CDR3 is 16 amino acids long. Germline V lookup: CDR1 LGHDT, CDR2 YNNKEL (reference sequence). V was clipped by 7 bases and J by 6 bases; unmatched bases: 13. CDR3: CASTSASGREVDTQYF. The CDR3 nucleotides read TGTGCCAGCACGTCGGCTAGCGGGAGAGAGGTGGATACGCAGTATTTT.

This clonotype was counted ten times or more. The chain joins TRBV2 to TRBJ1-5; D ambiguous. V was pared by 7 bases and J by 9 bases, with 16 bases between. Germline CDR1 SNHLY, CDR2 FYNNEI. The CDR3 is 13 amino acids. The CDR3 reads CASILVGGGPQHF. CDR3 in DNA: TGTGCCAGCATACTCGTCGGTGGCGGGCCCCAGCATTTT.

This clonotype was seen many times. V gene TRBV7-2 combines with J gene TRBJ2-5, with D tentatively TRBD1 (5 bases). V dropped 7 bases and J dropped 5 bases, with 17 bases sitting between them. Per the germline V gene, CDR1 is SGHTA and CDR2 is FQGNSA. CDR3 size: 14 residues. CDR3 sequence: CASTRGGAGETQYF. For the CDR3, the DNA is TGTGCCAGCACTCGAGGTGGGGCCGGGGAGACCCAGTACTTC.

On this clonotype: A read error may be the cause here, since a much bigger clone is one base away. The rearrangement joins TRBV6-2 or TRBV6-3 to TRBJ2-1, with 9 bases aligning to TRBD2. CDR1 is MNHEY and CDR2 is SVGEGT in the germline V gene. The length of the CDR3 is 14 residues. Losses at the gene ends were 7 bases for V and 10 bases for J; bases not matched to a gene: 11. The CDR3 DNA reads TGTGCCAGCACCCCTAGCGGGGTAGCCTACGAGCAGTTCTTC. Protein: CASTPSGVAYEQFF.

This chain connects TRBV4-1 to TRBJ1-3; maybe TRBD1 (5 bases). CDR1 and CDR2 from the germline V gene are MGHRA and YSYEKL. V lost 4 bases to trimming and J lost 5 bases, with 21 bases between them. This CDR3 has 17 residues. CDR3 sequence: CASSRVRFNGGRNTIYF. The DNA of the CDR3 is TGCGCCAGCAGCCGAGTCCGGTTTAATGGGGGTAGAAACACCATATATTTT.

The V call is TRBV27, the J call TRBJ2-1, with 7 bases lining up with TRBD1. J was trimmed by 5 bases and V by 4 bases; bases with no gene match: 5. The CDR3 runs 14 residues. Germline CDR1 reads MNHEY; CDR2 reads SMNVEV (reference sequence). CDR3 nucleotides: TGTGCCAGCAGTTCCCGGACAGGAGACAATGAGCAGTTCTTC. Translating it yields CASSSRTGDNEQFF.

CDR3 loop: CASNFRREGSHEQFF. For the CDR3, the DNA is TGTGCCAGCAATTTTAGGCGGGAGGGCAGCCATGAGCAGTTCTTC. This chain links TRBV27 with TRBJ2-1; 9 bases match TRBD2. The V gene's germline CDR1 is MNHEY and CDR2 SMNVEV (reference sequence). The CDR3 covers 15 residues. V dropped 7 bases and J dropped 8; count of bases not matched to a gene: 12.

As regards this clonotype: A much larger clone differs by one base, so this may be a read error. The J gene is TRBJ1-1, the V gene TRBV19, with no clear D. Germline CDR1 is LNHDA and CDR2 is SQIVND (reference sequence). The CDR3 has 15 amino acids. V gave up 5 bases and J gave up 5 bases, with 18 bases separating them. The CDR3 here is CASSARSLRRTEAFF. For the CDR3, the DNA is TGTGCCAGTAGTGCCCGTTCGCTGAGAAGGACTGAAGCTTTCTTT.

Remarks on this clonotype: One end of the junction does not line up with germline, which may come from a read error. The V and J genes are TRBV29-1 and TRBJ2-5; the match to TRBD1 covers 8 bases. Germline assignment: CDR1 SQVTM and CDR2 ANQGSEA. This CDR3 contains 13 residues. CDR3 DNA: TGCAGCGTTGCTAGGACAGGGTCAGAGACCCGGTACTTC. Translation: CSVARTGSETRYF.

Only a few counts were recorded for this clonotype. The chain joins TRBV29-1 to TRBJ1-2; D gene uncertain. Germline assignment: CDR1 SQVTM and CDR2 ANQGSEA. This CDR3 is built from 16 residues. Trimming shortened V by 3 bases and J by 1 base, and 18 bases separated the two germline ends. The CDR3 loop reads CSVDLIPRTSNYGYTF. The CDR3 coding sequence is TGCAGCGTTGATTTAATCCCTAGGACGAGTAACTATGGCTACACCTTC.

This clonotype was detected only a few times. The chain joins TRBV6-1 to TRBJ2-5; 8 nucleotides agree with TRBD2. The V segment lost 6 bases and the J segment 5 bases; nucleotides outside the gene matches: 8. Germline CDR1 reads MNHNS; CDR2 reads SASEGT. The CDR3 runs 14 residues. CDR3 sequence (DNA): TGTGCCAGCAGGGAACTAGCGGCTGCCGAGACCCAGTACTTC. Residues: CASRELAAAETQYF.

This clonotype was found a few times. This chain connects TRBV5-8 to TRBJ1-4; no clear D gene. V was pared by 4 bases and J by 7 bases, with 20 bases between. Per germline, CDR1 SGHTS and CDR2 YDEGEE. This CDR3 comprises 16 residues. CDR3 nucleotide sequence: TGTGCCAGCAGCCAACGGACCGACGCAATGGGTGAAAAACTGTTTTTT. Translated: CASSQRTDAMGEKLFF.

The J gene is TRBJ2-6, the V gene TRBV19; 13 nucleotides match TRBD2. The length of the CDR3 is 22 residues. V was clipped by 1 base and J by 1 base; unmatched bases: 13. Germline CDR1 reads LNHDA; CDR2 reads SQIVND (reference sequence). The CDR3 here is CASSIGPPRTSGRGSGANVLTF. DNA of the CDR3: TGTGCCAGTAGTATAGGGCCGCCTAGGACTAGCGGGAGAGGATCTGGGGCCAACGTCCTGACTTTC.

This clonotype was seen at least ten times. The chain is built from TRBV5-8 and TRBJ2-2, with D possibly called TRBD1 or TRBD2 (5 bases each). CDR3 length: 15 amino acids. The germline gives CDR1 SGHTS, CDR2 YDEGEE. Deletions cut 1 base from V and 6 bases from J, with 13 bases between. The CDR3 sequence is CASSLRTLGAGELFF. CDR3 nucleotide sequence: TGTGCCAGCAGCTTGCGGACCCTGGGGGCCGGGGAGCTGTTTTTT.

This clonotype was observed many times. The chain's CDR3 is CASSPAYEQYF. In DNA form, the CDR3 reads TGTGCCAGCAGTCCGGCCTACGAGCAGTACTTC. V and J are TRBV18 and TRBJ2-7, with D unclear. The CDR3 has 11 residues. Trimming took 8 bases from V and 2 from J, leaving 7 bases between them. Germline CDR1 reads KGHSH; CDR2 reads LQKENI. Full variable domain (outside the CDR3, taken from reference TRBV18 and TRBJ2-7): NAGVMQNPRHLVRRRGQEARLRCSPMKGHSHVYWYRQLPEEGLKFMVYLQKENIIDESGMPKERFSAEFPKEGPSILRIQQVVRGDSAAYFCASSPAYEQYFGPGTRLTVT.

At least ten counts were recorded for this clonotype. The J gene is TRBJ2-7, the V gene TRBV7-2; D is possibly TRBD1 (6 bases). This CDR3 is 13 amino acids long. V gave up 5 bases and J gave up 3 bases, with 11 bases separating them. Germline CDR1 and CDR2: SGHTA and FQGNSA. CDR3 amino acids: CASSRDTFYEQYF. The CDR3 nucleotides are TGTGCCAGCAGCCGGGACACTTTCTACGAGCAGTACTTC.

In its sample, this clonotype was seen a few times. The chain is built from TRBV5-6 and TRBJ2-4; TRBD2 might be the D (6 bases). Germline V gives CDR1 SGHDT, CDR2 YYEEEE. Trimming shortened V by 4 bases and J by 8 bases, and 7 bases separated the two germline ends. The CDR3 consists of 11 residues. CDR3: CASSGGDIQYF. CDR3 nucleotides: TGTGCCAGCAGCGGCGGGGACATTCAGTACTTC.

This clonotype was found many times. The chain carries TRBV28 and TRBJ2-7, with D perhaps matching TRBD2 (6 bases). Germline V gives CDR1 MDHEN, CDR2 SYDVKM. The CDR3 consists of 16 residues. V lost 5 bases to trimming and J lost 4 bases, with 21 bases between them. CDR3 nucleotide sequence: TGTGCCAGCAGTCCTTCCTCCGGGGCGCGGGGTTACGAGCAGTACTTC. The encoded protein is CASSPSSGARGYEQYF.